One T cell receptor (beta chain) is described in this entry. The antigen is not known. The sample is drawn from a study of CD8 T cells in Susac syndrome. General observations from the study: It was acknowledged in the study that its TCR sequencing and HLA analysis involved a relatively small number of individuals.

With random hexamers, reverse transcription was performed on about 0.5 to 1 ug of RNA. A multiplex approach, immunoSEQ multiplex PCR, amplified TCR beta CDR3 across 54 Vbeta and 13 Jbeta. Each CDR3 protein gets one entry after TCRdb re-called the immunoSEQ multiplex PCR reads with MiXCR. The table records more than 200,000 distinct CDR3 sequences, roughly 93% of them present only once. The CDR3 spans 14 residues. Germline CDR1 SGHNT, CDR2 YYREEE (reference sequence). After removal of 4 bases from V and 3 bases from J, the junction contained 4 bases not matched to a gene. Peripheral blood CD8+ and CD4+ T cells were profiled by TCR beta sequencing. The multiple sclerosis controls, all treatment-naive patients, had relapsing-remitting disease that was stable or active.

The source material was CD4+ T cells from PBMCs. This receptor was identified in a human donor with multiple sclerosis. V and J are TRBV5-4 and TRBJ2-7; 10 bases align to TRBD1. The CDR3 spells CASSARTGGYEQYF. CDR3 coding DNA: TGTGCCAGCAGCGCCCGGACAGGGGGCTACGAGCAGTACTTC.